This T cell receptor (beta chain) is drawn from a study of T cell repertoires in cytomegalovirus infection. Study overall: Matching HLA type and CMV infection were both indicated by public TCR beta signatures. Whole-study results and caveats: Ex vivo, HLA-C-restricted CMV-specific TCR beta clonotypes prevailed over the rest of the response. Identification of carriers of CMV plus the relevant HLA was achieved through cumulative public TCR beta family frequency.

Using its own MiXCR run on the reads, TCRdb lists one record per CDR3 protein. In the table there are fewer than 200,000 distinct CDR3 sequences, roughly an eighth of which are singletons. CDR3 length equals 16 residues. J was trimmed by 10 bases and V by 1 base; bases with no gene match: 12. Per germline, CDR1 SEHNR and CDR2 FQNEAQ (reference sequence). This clonotype was recorded a few times. Its antigen is undetermined. J is TRBJ2-1 and V is TRBV7-9; 8 nucleotides agree with TRBD1. The TCR comes from a human donor in good health (CMV status not recorded). Some clones in this sample may be carry-over from other donors' samples. The sample was PBMCs. The CDR3 protein is CASSLDGTGLRLEQFF. The CDR3 DNA reads TGTGCCAGCAGCTTAGATGGGACAGGCCTCAGGTTGGAGCAGTTCTTC.